The next 10 T cell receptor beta chains were all read from a single sample in a study of OX40 agonist ivuxolimab in advanced cancers. Clones were sequenced by immunoSEQ multiplex PCR, and TCRdb holds only the in-frame ones, with some missing. The sample carries fewer than 30,000 clones, almost 85% recorded once. Sequenced here: CD4+ or CD8+ T cells sorted from blood, sampled in a trial of the OX40 agonist ivuxolimab. All receptors derive from an adult with an advanced solid tumor such as melanoma, head and neck, liver or kidney cancer.

V is TRBV7-6 and J is TRBJ1-2; 9 bases line up with TRBD1. Unmatched junction bases numbered 12, after V lost 6 bases and J lost 7 bases. Germline CDR1 SGHVS, CDR2 FNYEAQ. This CDR3 comprises 15 residues. The CDR3 DNA sequence: TGTGCCAGCAGTAATGCAGCGGGACAGGGTACTGGCTACACCTTC. It is translated as CASSNAAGQGTGYTF.

V and J are TRBV27 and TRBJ1-1; D unresolved. Germline V CDR1 and CDR2: MNHEY, SMNVEV (reference sequence). Deletions cut 3 bases from V and 5 bases from J, with 10 bases between. This CDR3 has 13 amino acids. CDR3 bases: TGTGCCAGCAGTTTCTATCAGGCGACTGAAGCTTTCTTT. Amino acid sequence: CASSFYQATEAFF.

This clone ranks as medium-sized. This rearrangement joins TRBV10-3 to TRBJ2-1; TRBD2 agrees at 9 bases. CDR3 length: 15 residues. CDR1 and CDR2 (germline): ENHRY, SYGVKD. V lost 6 bases, J lost 2 bases, and 5 bases stayed unmatched. The CDR3 DNA reads as TGTGCCATCAGGGCTAGCGGGGCGACCTACAATGAGCAGTTCTTC. Protein product: CAIRASGATYNEQFF.

V usage is TRBV6-5 and J usage is TRBJ1-5, with TRBD1 as a possible D gene (5 bases). Germline V CDR1 and CDR2: MNHEY, SVGAGI. This CDR3 contains 15 residues. Deletions cut 10 bases from V and 3 bases from J, with 19 bases between. CDR3 residues: CANTVGRVDNQPQHF. The CDR3 coding sequence is TGTGCCAACACGGTTGGCAGGGTTGACAATCAGCCCCAGCATTTT.

The V and J genes are TRBV27 and TRBJ1-6, with D perhaps TRBD1 (5 bases). The CDR3 spans 14 residues. Trimming removed 4 bases at V and 7 bases at J, with 11 bases between. Per germline, CDR1 MNHEY and CDR2 SMNVEV (reference sequence). The CDR3 DNA follows: TGTGCCAGCAGTTCCAGGGAGGGAAATTCACCCCTCCACTTT. Encoded protein: CASSSREGNSPLHF.

The V call is TRBV2, the J call TRBJ1-6, with D possibly TRBD1 on 5 matching bases. Germline V gene lookup returns CDR1 SNHLY and CDR2 FYNNEI. V lost 7 bases to trimming and J lost 4 bases, with 17 bases between them. CDR3 length: 16 residues. The CDR3 here is CASNPAEGAYNSPLHF. The CDR3 nucleotides are TGTGCCAGCAACCCAGCAGAAGGGGCTTATAATTCACCCCTCCACTTT.

This chain uses TRBV27 with TRBJ2-7; 8 bases are shared with TRBD1. From germline, CDR1 is MNHEY and CDR2 SMNVEV (reference sequence). V was clipped by 7 bases and J by 4 bases; unmatched bases: 9. This CDR3 contains 14 residues. The chain's CDR3 is CASKSQGEWYEQYF. The CDR3 coding sequence is TGTGCCAGCAAATCACAGGGGGAATGGTACGAGCAGTACTTC.

The genes are TRBV11-2 and TRBJ2-5, with D perhaps being TRBD1 or TRBD2 (6 bases each). The end of the DNA aligns better with TRBJ2-7, so the J call may be wrong. CDR1 and CDR2 (germline): SGHAT, FQNNGV. The length of the CDR3 is 13 residues. The CDR3 nucleotides read TGTGCCAGCAGCTTGGGGGCGGGGACCGAGCAGTACTTC. This sequence encodes CASSLGAGTEQYF.

In regard to this clone: Other nucleotide sequences in the sample specify the same CDR3. The CDR3 sequence: CASSAGTGGYEQYF. The CDR3 nucleotides are TGCGCCAGCAGCGCAGGGACAGGTGGCTACGAGCAGTACTTC. This chain uses TRBV5-1 with TRBJ2-7; TRBD1 aligns across 8 bases. Germline V gives CDR1 SGHRS, CDR2 YFSETQ. CDR3 length: 14 residues. V dropped 4 bases and J dropped 3; count of bases not matched to a gene: 6.

In DNA, the CDR3 is TGTGCCAGCAGTTACACGTGGGAGGGGAACACTGAAGCTTTCTTT. Translated: CASSYTWEGNTEAFF. The V call is TRBV6-6, the J call TRBJ1-1; no definite D call. Trimming cost V 2 bases and J 1 base, with 11 bases left between them. Germline values: CDR1 MNHNY, CDR2 SVGAGI (reference sequence). This CDR3 spans 15 amino acids.